These 22 T cell receptor beta chains were all obtained from the same sample, sequenced in a study of blood T cell repertoires in COVID-19. Measured with immunoSEQ multiplex PCR; TCRdb has only the in-frame clones, and not every one. The sample records approximately 94,000 clones, about 90% being singletons. Specimen: peripheral blood. These receptor sequences come from a man aged 25 to 45 in a cohort sampled during active COVID-19.

The chain joins TRBV30 to TRBJ2-7; TRBD2 matches at 7 bases. The CDR3 is 14 amino acids. Trimming at V came to 3 bases and at J to 3 bases, leaving 8 bases not matched to a gene. CDR1 is GTSNPN and CDR2 is SVGIG in the germline V gene (reference sequence). The CDR3 region is CAWSPSGAVYEQYF. DNA for the CDR3: TGTGCCTGGAGCCCAAGCGGGGCAGTCTACGAGCAGTACTTC.

The rearrangement joins TRBV5-6 to TRBJ2-5; D is perhaps TRBD1 (6 bases). V was shortened by 2 bases and J by 2 bases, with 16 bases between the two germline ends. Germline values: CDR1 SGHDT, CDR2 YYEEEE. The CDR3 consists of 16 residues. CDR3 DNA: TGTGCCAGCAGCTTCGGTACAGGGCGAGGGCAAGAGACCCAGTACTTC. This codes for CASSFGTGRGQETQYF.

This clone was seen a few times. The chain recombines TRBV5-4 with TRBJ1-2; D possibly corresponds to TRBD1 (6 bases). CDR3 length: 14 residues. Trimming cost V 1 base and J 6 bases, with 13 bases left between them. Germline assignment: CDR1 SGHNT and CDR2 YYREEE (reference sequence). CDR3 in amino acids: CASSLMGRGNGYTF. The CDR3 DNA reads TGTGCCAGCAGCTTGATGGGCAGGGGAAATGGCTACACCTTC.

This clone was counted a single time. The gene calls are TRBV6-5 and TRBJ1-5, with D possibly TRBD1 on 5 matching bases. Germline-derived CDR1 and CDR2 are MNHEY and SVGAGI. Trimming took 6 bases from V and 0 from J, leaving 12 bases between them. CDR3 size: 15 residues. CDR3 DNA sequence: TGTGCCAGCAGCCTAAGCGGGGCTAGCAATCAGCCCCAGCATTTT. Its translation is CASSLSGASNQPQHF.

The chain carries TRBV9 and TRBJ2-5; TRBD2 matches at 7 bases. The germline CDR1 and CDR2 sequences are SGDLS and YYNGEE. V was clipped by 2 bases and J by 2 bases; unmatched bases: 6. The CDR3 contains 15 residues. The CDR3 coding sequence is TGTGCCAGCAGCGTTCTAGGGACTATTCAAGAGACCCAGTACTTC. Translated, it gives CASSVLGTIQETQYF.

The J gene is TRBJ1-2, the V gene TRBV7-8; 10 nucleotides align to TRBD1. The germline CDR1 and CDR2 sequences are SGHVS and FQNEAQ. The CDR3 is 16 amino acids. Unmatched junction bases numbered 12, after V lost 4 bases and J lost 7 bases. The CDR3: CASSSPGQGGGAGYTF. CDR3 nucleotides: TGTGCCAGCAGCTCACCAGGACAGGGGGGGGGTGCTGGCTACACCTTC.

This chain uses TRBV4-1 with TRBJ2-5, with TRBD1 as a possible D gene (6 bases). This CDR3 region has 15 residues. The ends were cut back, 0 bases at V and 1 base at J, with 9 bases in the middle. Per germline, CDR1 MGHRA and CDR2 YSYEKL. As DNA, the CDR3 is TGCGCCAGCAGCCAAGAGCGCAGGGGCCAAGAGACCCAGTACTTC. The encoded protein is CASSQERRGQETQYF.

The chain joins TRBV5-6 to TRBJ2-2; 8 positions agree with TRBD1. This CDR3 comprises 16 residues. Losses at the gene ends were 3 bases for V and 4 bases for J; bases not matched to a gene: 8. Per the germline V gene, CDR1 is SGHDT and CDR2 is YYEEEE. The CDR3 here is CASSSDRGRSTGELFF. CDR3 in DNA: TGTGCCAGCAGCTCCGACAGGGGAAGGAGCACCGGGGAGCTGTTTTTT.

J is TRBJ2-7 and V is TRBV27, with a weak D call TRBD1 (5 bases). V was pared by 5 bases and J by 0 bases, with 14 bases between. There are 15 residues in the CDR3. Germline loops: CDR1 MNHEY, CDR2 SMNVEV (reference sequence). CDR3 sequence: CASSPDSFHSYEQYF. DNA of the CDR3: TGTGCCAGCAGTCCCGACAGCTTCCACTCCTACGAGCAGTACTTC.

V is TRBV24-1 and J is TRBJ2-7, with TRBD1 identical over 9 bases. This CDR3 region has 15 residues. CDR1 and CDR2 from the germline V gene are KGHDR and SFDVKD. J lost 1 base, V lost 5 bases, and 5 bases had no gene match. As DNA, the CDR3 is TGTGCCACCAGTGTTTGGGACAGGGCTTCCTACGAGCAGTACTTC. It yields the protein CATSVWDRASYEQYF.

J is TRBJ2-5 and V is TRBV5-1, with D unclear. CDR3 length: 13 amino acids. Germline CDR1 is SGHRS and CDR2 is YFSETQ. Trimming removed 1 base at V and 4 bases at J, with 8 bases between. The CDR3 DNA is TGCGCCAGCAGCTTGTCCCCTGTAGAGACCCAGTACTTC. Translated, it gives CASSLSPVETQYF.

The rearrangement joins TRBV5-5 to TRBJ2-7; a possible D gene is TRBD1 (5 bases). The germline gives CDR1 SGHKS, CDR2 YYEKEE (reference sequence). CDR3 length equals 14 residues. With 9 bases removed from V and 3 bases from J, the gap between germline ends came to 19 bases. The CDR3 bases are TGTGCCACTGATCCAGGTAGTAGGGGCTACGAGCAGTACTTC. Residues: CATDPGSRGYEQYF.

The chain is built from TRBV27 and TRBJ2-7; 7 bases are shared with TRBD1. The CDR3 covers 17 residues. The V segment lost 5 bases and the J segment 3 bases; nucleotides outside the gene matches: 16. Germline V gene sequence: CDR1 MNHEY, CDR2 SMNVEV (reference sequence). Here the CDR3 DNA reads TGTGCCAGCAGTCCCTTAGGTGGTGGGACAGCACTCTACGAGCAGTACTTC. It specifies CASSPLGGGTALYEQYF.

The gene calls are TRBV10-2 and TRBJ1-1; 11 nucleotides align to TRBD1. The V segment lost 2 bases and the J segment 3 bases; nucleotides outside the gene matches: 5. Germline V gene lookup returns CDR1 WSHSY and CDR2 SAAADI. This CDR3 comprises 16 residues. The CDR3 DNA sequence: TGCGCCAGCAGTGAGGGACAGGGGGCAGGGGACACTGAAGCTTTCTTT. Translating it yields CASSEGQGAGDTEAFF.

The chain links TRBV7-2 to TRBJ1-6; D perhaps matches TRBD1 (6 bases). CDR3 length: 14 amino acids. Germline CDR1 is SGHTA and CDR2 is FQGNSA. V dropped 5 bases and J dropped 7 bases, with 12 bases sitting between them. The CDR3 loop is CASSQGTQNSPLHF. The DNA of the CDR3 is TGTGCCAGCAGCCAAGGGACACAGAATTCACCCCTCCACTTT.

The V call is TRBV15, the J call TRBJ2-2; 7 nucleotides agree with TRBD1. The CDR3 has 15 amino acids. V dropped 0 bases and J dropped 13; count of bases not matched to a gene: 11. Germline V gene lookup returns CDR1 LNHNV and CDR2 YYDKDF (reference sequence). The CDR3 coding sequence is TGTGCCACCAGCAGAGAAGGGGTAAAGACAGGGTTGCTGTTTTTT. Its protein is CATSREGVKTGLLFF.

This sequence joins TRBV11-3 and TRBJ2-7, with TRBD1 identical over 10 bases. The CDR3 covers 18 residues. Germline trimming cut 1 base from V and 0 bases from J; bases unmatched to any gene: 9. Germline CDR1 is SGHNT and CDR2 is YENEEA. The CDR3 nucleotides are TGTGCCAGCAGCTTAGGAACTCGGGACAGGGGAGCCTCCTACGAGCAGTACTTC. Translated, it gives CASSLGTRDRGASYEQYF.

This chain links TRBV15 with TRBJ1-6, with D hard to call. Trimming took off 1 base at V and 0 bases at J, with 7 bases between the two ends. The CDR3 is made up of 16 amino acids. Germline-derived CDR1 and CDR2 are LNHNV and YYDKDF (reference sequence). For the CDR3, the DNA is TGTGCCACCAGCAGAGTATTGAGCTCCTATAATTCACCCCTCCACTTT. Its protein is CATSRVLSSYNSPLHF.

The chain recombines TRBV5-6 with TRBJ2-1; D is uncertain. This CDR3 has 13 residues. Trimming removed 4 bases at V and 10 bases at J, with 15 bases between. The germline gives CDR1 SGHDT, CDR2 YYEEEE. CDR3: CASSPGPPMEQFF. CDR3 in DNA: TGTGCCAGCAGCCCCGGTCCCCCGATGGAGCAGTTCTTC.

V is TRBV7-2 and J is TRBJ1-5; 10 bases are a match to TRBD1. V dropped 3 bases and J dropped 6; count of bases not matched to a gene: 8. The CDR3 runs to 16 residues. The germline gives CDR1 SGHTA, CDR2 FQGNSA. CDR3 nucleotide sequence: TGTGCCAGCAGCTTTCTTGGACAGGGGGAGGGTCAGCCCCAGCATTTT. This encodes CASSFLGQGEGQPQHF.

The rearrangement uses TRBV6-2 or TRBV6-3 and TRBJ1-1; no clear D gene. Trimming pared 0 bases from V and 0 bases from J, leaving 2 bases between. This CDR3 is 13 amino acids long. Germline V gives CDR1 MNHEY, CDR2 SVGEGT. Here the CDR3 reads CASSYSMNTEAFF. CDR3 nucleotide sequence: TGTGCCAGCAGTTACTCCATGAACACTGAAGCTTTCTTT.

The chain uses TRBV19 and TRBJ2-5; D ambiguous. Per germline, CDR1 LNHDA and CDR2 SQIVND (reference sequence). The CDR3 is made up of 12 amino acids. Trimming removed 5 bases at V and 6 bases at J, with 10 bases between. Here the CDR3 DNA reads TGTGCCAGTAGTTCCCCCTTTCAGACCCAGTACTTC. This sequence encodes CASSSPFQTQYF. Combining the CDR3 with reference TRBV19 and TRBJ2-5 gives the whole variable domain DGGITQSPKYLFRKEGQNVTLSCEQNLNHDAMYWYRQDPGQGLRLIYYSQIVNDFQKGDIAEGYSVSREKKESFPLTVTSAQKNPTAFYLCASSSPFQTQYFGPGTRLLVL.